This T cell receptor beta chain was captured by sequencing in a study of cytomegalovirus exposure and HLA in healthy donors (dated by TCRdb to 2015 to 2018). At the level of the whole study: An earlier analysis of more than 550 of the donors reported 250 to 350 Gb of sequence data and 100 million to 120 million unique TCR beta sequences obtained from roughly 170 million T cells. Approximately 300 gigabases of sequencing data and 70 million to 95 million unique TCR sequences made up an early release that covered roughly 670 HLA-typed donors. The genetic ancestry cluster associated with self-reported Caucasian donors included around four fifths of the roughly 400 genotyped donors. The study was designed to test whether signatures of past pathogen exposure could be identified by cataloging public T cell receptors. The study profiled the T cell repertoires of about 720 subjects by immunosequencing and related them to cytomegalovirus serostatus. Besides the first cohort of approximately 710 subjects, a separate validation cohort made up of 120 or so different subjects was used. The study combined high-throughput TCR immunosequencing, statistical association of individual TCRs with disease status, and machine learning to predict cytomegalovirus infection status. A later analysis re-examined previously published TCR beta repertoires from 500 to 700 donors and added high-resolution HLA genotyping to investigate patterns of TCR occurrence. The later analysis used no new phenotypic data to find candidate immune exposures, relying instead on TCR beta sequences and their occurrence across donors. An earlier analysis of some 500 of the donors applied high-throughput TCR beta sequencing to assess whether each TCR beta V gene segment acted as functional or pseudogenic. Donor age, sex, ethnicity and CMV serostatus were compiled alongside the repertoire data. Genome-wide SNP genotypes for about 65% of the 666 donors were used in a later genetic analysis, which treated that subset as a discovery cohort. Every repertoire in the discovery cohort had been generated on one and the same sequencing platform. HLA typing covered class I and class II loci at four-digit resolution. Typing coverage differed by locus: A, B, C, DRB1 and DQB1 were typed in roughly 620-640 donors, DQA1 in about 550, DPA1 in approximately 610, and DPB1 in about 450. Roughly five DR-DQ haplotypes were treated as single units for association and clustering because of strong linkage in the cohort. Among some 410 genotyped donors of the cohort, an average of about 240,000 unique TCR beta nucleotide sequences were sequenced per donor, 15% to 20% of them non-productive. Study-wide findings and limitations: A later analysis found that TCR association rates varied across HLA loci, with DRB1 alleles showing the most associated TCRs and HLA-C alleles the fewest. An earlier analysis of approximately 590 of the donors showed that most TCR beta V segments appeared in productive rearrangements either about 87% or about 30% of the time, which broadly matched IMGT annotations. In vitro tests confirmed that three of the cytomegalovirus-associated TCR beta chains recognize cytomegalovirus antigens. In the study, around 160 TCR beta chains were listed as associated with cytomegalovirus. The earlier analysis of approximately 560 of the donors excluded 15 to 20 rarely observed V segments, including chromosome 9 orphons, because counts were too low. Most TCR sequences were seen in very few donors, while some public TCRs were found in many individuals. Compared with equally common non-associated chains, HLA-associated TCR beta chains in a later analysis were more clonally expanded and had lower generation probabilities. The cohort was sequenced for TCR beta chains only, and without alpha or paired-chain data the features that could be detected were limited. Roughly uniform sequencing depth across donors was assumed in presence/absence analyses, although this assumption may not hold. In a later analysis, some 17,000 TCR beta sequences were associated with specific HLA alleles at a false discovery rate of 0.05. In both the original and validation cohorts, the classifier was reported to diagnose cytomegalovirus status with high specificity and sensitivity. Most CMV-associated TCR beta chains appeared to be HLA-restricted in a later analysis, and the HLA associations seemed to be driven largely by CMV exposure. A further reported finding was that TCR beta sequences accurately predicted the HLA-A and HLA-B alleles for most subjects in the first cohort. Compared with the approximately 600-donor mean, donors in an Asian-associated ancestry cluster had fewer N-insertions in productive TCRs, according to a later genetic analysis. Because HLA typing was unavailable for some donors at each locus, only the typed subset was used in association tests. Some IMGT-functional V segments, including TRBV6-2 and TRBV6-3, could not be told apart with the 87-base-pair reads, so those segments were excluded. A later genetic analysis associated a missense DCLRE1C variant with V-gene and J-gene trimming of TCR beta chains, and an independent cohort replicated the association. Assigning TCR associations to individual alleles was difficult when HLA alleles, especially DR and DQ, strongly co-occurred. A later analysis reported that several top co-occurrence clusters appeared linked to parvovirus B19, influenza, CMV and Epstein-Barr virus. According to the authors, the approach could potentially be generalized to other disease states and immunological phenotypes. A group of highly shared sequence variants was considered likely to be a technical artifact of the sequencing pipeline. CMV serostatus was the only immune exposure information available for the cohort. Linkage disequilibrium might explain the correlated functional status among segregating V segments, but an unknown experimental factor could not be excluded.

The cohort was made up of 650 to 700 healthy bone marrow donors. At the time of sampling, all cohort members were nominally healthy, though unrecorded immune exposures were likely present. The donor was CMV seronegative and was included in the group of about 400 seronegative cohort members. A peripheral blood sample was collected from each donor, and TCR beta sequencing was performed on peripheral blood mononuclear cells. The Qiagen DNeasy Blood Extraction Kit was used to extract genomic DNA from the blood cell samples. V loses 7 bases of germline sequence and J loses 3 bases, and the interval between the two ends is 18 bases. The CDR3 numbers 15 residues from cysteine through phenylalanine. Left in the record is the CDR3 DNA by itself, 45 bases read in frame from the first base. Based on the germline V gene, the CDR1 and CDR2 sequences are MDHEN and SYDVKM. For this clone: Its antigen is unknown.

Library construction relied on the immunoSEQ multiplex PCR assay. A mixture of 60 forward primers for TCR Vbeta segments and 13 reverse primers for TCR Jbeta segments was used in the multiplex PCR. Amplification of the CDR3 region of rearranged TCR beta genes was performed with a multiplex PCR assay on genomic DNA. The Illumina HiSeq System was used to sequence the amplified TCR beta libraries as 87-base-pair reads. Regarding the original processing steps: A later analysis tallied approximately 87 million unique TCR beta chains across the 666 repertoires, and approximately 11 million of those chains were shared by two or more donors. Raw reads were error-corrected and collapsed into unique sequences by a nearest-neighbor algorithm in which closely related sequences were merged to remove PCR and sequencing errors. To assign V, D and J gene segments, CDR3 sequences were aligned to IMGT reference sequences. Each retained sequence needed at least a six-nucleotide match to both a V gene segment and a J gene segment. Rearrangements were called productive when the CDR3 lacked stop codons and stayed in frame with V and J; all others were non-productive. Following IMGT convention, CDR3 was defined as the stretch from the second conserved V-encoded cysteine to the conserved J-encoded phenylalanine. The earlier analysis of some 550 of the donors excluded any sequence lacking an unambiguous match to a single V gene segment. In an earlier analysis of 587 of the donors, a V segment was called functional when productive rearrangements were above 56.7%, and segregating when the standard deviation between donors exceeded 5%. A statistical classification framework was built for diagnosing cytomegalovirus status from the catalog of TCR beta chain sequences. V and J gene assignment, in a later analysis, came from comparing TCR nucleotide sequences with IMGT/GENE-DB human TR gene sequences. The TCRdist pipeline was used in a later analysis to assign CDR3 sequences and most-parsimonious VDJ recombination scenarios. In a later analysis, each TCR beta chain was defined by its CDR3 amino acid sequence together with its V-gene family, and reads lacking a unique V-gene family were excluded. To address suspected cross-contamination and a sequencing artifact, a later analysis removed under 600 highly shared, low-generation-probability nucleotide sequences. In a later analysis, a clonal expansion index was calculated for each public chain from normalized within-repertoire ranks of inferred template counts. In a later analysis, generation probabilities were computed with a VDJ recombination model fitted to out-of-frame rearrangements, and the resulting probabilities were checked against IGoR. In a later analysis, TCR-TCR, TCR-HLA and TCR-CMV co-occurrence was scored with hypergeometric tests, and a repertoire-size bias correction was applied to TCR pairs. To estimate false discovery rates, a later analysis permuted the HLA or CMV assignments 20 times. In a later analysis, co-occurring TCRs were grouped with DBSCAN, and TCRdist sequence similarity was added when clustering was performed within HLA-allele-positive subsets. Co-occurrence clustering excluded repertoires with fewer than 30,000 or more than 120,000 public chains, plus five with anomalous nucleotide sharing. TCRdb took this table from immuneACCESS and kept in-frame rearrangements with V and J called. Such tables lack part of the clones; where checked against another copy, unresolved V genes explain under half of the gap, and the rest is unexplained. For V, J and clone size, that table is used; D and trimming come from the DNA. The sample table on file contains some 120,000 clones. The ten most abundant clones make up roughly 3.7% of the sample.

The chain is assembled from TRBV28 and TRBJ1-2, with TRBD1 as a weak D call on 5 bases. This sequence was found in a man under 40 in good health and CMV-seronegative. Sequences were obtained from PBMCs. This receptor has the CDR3 CASNPPSRGDYGYTF. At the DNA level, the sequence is TGTGCCAGCAATCCCCCCAGCCGGGGGGACTATGGCTACACCTTC.